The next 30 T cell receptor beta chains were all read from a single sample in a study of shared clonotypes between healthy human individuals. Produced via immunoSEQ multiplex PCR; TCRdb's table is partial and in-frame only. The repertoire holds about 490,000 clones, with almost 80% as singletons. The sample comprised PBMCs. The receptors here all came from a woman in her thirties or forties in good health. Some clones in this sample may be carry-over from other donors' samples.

This CDR3 reads CASSPTGYTQYF. The CDR3 nucleotides are TGTGCCAGCAGCCCCACAGGGTATACGCAGTATTTT. V is TRBV14 and J is TRBJ2-3, with D perhaps TRBD1 (6 bases). V was clipped by 4 bases and J by 7 bases, with 9 bases between them. The V gene's germline CDR1 is SGHDN and CDR2 FVKESK. The CDR3 has 12 amino acids. The full variable domain, its missing parts supplied by reference TRBV14 and TRBJ2-3, is EAGVTQFPSHSVIEKGQTVTLRCDPISGHDNLYWYRRVMGKEIKFLLHFVKESKQDESGMPNNRFLAERTGGTYSTLKVQPAELEDSGVYFCASSPTGYTQYFGPGTRLTVL.

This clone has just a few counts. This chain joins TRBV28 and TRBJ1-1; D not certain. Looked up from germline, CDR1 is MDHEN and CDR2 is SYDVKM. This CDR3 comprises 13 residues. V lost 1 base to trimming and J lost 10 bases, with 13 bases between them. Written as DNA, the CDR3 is TGTGCCAGCAGTTTATCGGCCAGCCAAGGAGCTTTCTTT. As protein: CASSLSASQGAFF.

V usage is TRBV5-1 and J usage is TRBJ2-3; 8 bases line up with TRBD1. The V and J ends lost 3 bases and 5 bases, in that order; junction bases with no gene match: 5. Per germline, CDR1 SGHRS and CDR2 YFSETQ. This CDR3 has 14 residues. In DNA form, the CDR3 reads TGCGCCAGCAGCTCCAGGGGGCTCGAAGATACGCAGTATTTT. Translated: CASSSRGLEDTQYF.

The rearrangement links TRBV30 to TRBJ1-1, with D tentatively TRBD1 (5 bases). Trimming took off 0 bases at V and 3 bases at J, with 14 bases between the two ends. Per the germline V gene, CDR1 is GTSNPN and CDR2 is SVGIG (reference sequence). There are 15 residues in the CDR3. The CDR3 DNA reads TGTGCCTGGAGTGTAGCTTTAACAGGCTACACTGAAGCTTTCTTT. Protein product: CAWSVALTGYTEAFF.

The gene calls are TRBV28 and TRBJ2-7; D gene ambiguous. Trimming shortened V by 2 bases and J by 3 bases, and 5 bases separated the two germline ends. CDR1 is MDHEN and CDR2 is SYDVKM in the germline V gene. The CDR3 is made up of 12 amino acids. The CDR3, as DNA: TGTGCCAGCAGTTTACACAACTACGAGCAGTACTTC. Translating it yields CASSLHNYEQYF.

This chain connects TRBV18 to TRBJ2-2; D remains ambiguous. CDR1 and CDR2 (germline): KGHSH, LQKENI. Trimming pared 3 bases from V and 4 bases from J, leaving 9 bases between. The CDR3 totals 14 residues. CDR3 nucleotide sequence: TGTGCCAGCTCACCGGTGGGGTTCACCGGGGAGCTGTTTTTT. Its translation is CASSPVGFTGELFF.

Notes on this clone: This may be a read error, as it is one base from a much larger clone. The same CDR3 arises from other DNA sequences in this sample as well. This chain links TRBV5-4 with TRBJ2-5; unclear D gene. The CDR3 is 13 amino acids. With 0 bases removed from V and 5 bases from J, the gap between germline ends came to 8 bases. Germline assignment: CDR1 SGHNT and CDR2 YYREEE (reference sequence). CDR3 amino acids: CASSLVPRETQYF. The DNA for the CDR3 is TGTGCCAGCAGCTTGGTACCTCGGGAGACCCAGTACTTC.

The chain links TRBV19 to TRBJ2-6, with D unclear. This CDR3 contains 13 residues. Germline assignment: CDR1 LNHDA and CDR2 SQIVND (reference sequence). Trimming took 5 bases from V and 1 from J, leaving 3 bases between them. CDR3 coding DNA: TGTGCCAGTAGTTATTCTGGGGCCAACGTCCTGACTTTC. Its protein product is CASSYSGANVLTF. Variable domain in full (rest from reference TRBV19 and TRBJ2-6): DGGITQSPKYLFRKEGQNVTLSCEQNLNHDAMYWYRQDPGQGLRLIYYSQIVNDFQKGDIAEGYSVSREKKESFPLTVTSAQKNPTAFYLCASSYSGANVLTFGAGSRLTVL.

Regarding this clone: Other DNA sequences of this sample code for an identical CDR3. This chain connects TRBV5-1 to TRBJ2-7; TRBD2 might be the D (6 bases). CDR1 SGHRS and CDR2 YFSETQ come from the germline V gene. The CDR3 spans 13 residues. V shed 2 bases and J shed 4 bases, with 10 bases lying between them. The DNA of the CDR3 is TGCGCCAGCAGCTTAGGTGGGAGGTACGAGCAGTACTTC. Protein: CASSLGGRYEQYF.

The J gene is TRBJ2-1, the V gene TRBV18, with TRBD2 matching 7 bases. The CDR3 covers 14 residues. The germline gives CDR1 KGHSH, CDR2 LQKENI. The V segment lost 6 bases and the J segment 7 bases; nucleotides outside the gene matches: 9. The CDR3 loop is CASSPSGGENEQFF. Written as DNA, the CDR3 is TGTGCCAGCTCGCCTTCGGGGGGAGAAAATGAGCAGTTCTTC.

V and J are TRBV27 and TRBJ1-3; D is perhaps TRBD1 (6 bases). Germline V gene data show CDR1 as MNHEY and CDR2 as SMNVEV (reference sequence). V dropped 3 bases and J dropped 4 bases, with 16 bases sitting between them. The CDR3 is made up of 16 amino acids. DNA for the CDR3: TGTGCCAGCAGTTTGGCCCCCGGGGGGCGCGGAAACACCATATATTTT. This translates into CASSLAPGGRGNTIYF.

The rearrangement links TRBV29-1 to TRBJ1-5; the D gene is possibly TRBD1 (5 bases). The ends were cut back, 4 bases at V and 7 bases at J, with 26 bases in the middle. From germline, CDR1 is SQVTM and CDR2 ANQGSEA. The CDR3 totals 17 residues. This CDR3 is CSVGWGVWGDEGQPQHF. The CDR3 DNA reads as TGCAGCGTTGGTTGGGGAGTCTGGGGGGATGAAGGGCAGCCCCAGCATTTT.

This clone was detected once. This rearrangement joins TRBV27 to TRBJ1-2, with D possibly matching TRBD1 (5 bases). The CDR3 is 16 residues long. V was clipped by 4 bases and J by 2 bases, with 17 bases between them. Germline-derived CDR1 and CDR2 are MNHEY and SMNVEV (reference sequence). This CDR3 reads CASSYRDPPANYGYTF. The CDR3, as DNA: TGTGCCAGCAGTTACCGGGACCCCCCGGCGAACTATGGCTACACCTTC.

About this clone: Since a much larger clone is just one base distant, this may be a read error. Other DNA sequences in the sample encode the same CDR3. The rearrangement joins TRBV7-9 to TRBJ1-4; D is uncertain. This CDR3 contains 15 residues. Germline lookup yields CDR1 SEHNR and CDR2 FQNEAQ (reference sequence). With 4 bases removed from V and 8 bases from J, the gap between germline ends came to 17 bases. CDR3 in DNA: TGTGCCAGCAGCTCGTCGGGGAAGATTAACGAAAAACTGTTTTTT. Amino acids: CASSSSGKINEKLFF.

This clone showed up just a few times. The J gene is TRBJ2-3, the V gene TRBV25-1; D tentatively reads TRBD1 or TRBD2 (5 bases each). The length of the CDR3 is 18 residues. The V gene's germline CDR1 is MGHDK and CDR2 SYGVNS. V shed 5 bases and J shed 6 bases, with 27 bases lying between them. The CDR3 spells CASSPRDAIKSRMDTQYF. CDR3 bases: TGTGCCAGCAGTCCCCGGGACGCCATCAAATCCCGGATGGATACGCAGTATTTT.

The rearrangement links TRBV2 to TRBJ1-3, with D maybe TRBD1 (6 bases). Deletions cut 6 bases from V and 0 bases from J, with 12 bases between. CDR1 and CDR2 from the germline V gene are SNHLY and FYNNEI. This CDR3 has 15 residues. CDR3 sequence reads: CASRADSISGNTIYF. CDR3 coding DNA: TGTGCCAGCAGGGCGGACAGCATCTCTGGAAACACCATATATTTT.

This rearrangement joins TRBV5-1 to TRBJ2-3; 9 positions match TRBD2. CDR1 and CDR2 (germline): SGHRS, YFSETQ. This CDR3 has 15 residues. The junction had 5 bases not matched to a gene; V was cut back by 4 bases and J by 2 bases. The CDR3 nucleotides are TGCGCCAGCAGCGGGGGACTAGCCCACACAGATACGCAGTATTTT. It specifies CASSGGLAHTDTQYF.

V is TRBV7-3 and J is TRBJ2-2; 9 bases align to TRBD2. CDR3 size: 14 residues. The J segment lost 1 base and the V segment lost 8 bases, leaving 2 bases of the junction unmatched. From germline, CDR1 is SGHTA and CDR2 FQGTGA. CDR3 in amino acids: CASQTSGNTGELFF. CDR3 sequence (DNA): TGTGCCAGCCAGACTAGCGGGAACACCGGGGAGCTGTTTTTT. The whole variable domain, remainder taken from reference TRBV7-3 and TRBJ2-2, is GAGVSQTPSNKVTEKGKYVELRCDPISGHTALYWYRQSLGQGPEFLIYFQGTGAADDSGLPNDRFFAVRPEGSVSTLKIQRTERGDSAVYLCASQTSGNTGELFFGEGSRLTVL.

CDR3 region: CASSSQRTGELFF. CDR3 nucleotides: TGTGCCAGCAGCTCCCAGCGCACCGGGGAGCTGTTTTTT. The chain uses TRBV11-3 and TRBJ2-2; D not certain. Trimming took 4 bases from V and 4 from J, leaving 7 bases between them. The CDR3 sequence is 13 residues long. Germline loops: CDR1 SGHNT, CDR2 YENEEA. Combining the CDR3 with reference TRBV11-3 and TRBJ2-2 gives the whole variable domain EAGVVQSPRYKIIEKKQPVAFWCNPISGHNTLYWYLQNLGQGPELLIRYENEEAVDDSQLPKDRFSAERLKGVDSTLKIQPAELGDSAVYLCASSSQRTGELFFGEGSRLTVL.

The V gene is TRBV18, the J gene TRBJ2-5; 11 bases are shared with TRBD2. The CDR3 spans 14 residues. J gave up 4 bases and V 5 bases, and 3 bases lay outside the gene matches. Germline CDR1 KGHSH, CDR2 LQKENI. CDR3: CASSSGLAGETQYF. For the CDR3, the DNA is TGTGCCAGCTCATCCGGACTAGCGGGAGAGACCCAGTACTTC.

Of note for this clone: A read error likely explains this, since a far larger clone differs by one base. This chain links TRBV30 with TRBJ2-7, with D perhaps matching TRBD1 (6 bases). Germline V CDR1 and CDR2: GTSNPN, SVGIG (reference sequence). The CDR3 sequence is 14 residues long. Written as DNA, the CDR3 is TGTGCCTGGAGTGTACTCAGGGGCTCCCACGAGCAGTACTTC. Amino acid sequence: CAWSVLRGSHEQYF.

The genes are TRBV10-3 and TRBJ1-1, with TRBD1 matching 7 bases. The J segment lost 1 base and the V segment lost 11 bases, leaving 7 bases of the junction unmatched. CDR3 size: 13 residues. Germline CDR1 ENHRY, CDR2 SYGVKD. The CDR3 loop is CASKTGPNTEAFF. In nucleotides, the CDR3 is TGTGCCTCCAAGACAGGGCCGAACACTGAAGCTTTCTTT.

CDR3 sequence reads: CASRVWGRYEQYF. The CDR3 bases are TGTGCCAGCAGGGTGTGGGGCCGGTACGAGCAGTACTTC. V and J are TRBV5-4 and TRBJ2-7; possible D gene TRBD1, 5 bases. The CDR3 totals 13 residues. From germline, CDR1 is SGHNT and CDR2 YYREEE (reference sequence). V was clipped by 5 bases and J by 4 bases, with 13 bases between them.

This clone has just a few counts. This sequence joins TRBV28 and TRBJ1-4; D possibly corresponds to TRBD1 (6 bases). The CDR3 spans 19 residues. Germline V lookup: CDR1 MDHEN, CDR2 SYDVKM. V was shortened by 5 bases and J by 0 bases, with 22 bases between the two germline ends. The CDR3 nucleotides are TGTGCCAGCAGTCTCCCAGACAGGTTCACCACGGCAACTAATGAAAAACTGTTTTTT. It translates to CASSLPDRFTTATNEKLFF. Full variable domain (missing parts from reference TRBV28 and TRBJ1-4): DVKVTQSSRYLVKRTGEKVFLECVQDMDHENMFWYRQDPGLGLRLIYFSYDVKMKEKGDIPEGYSVSREKKERFSLILESASTNQTSMYLCASSLPDRFTTATNEKLFFGSGTQLSVL.

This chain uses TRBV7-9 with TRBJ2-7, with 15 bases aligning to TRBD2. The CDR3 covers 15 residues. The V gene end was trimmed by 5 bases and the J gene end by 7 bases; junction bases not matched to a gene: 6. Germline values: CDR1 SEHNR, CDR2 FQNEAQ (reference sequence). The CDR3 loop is CASSPGLAGGREQYF. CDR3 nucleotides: TGTGCCAGCAGCCCCGGACTAGCGGGAGGGCGGGAGCAGTACTTC.

CDR3 DNA sequence: TGCGCCAGCAGCCTACGGGACAGGGCAAACACCGGGGAGCTGTTTTTT. Encoded protein: CASSLRDRANTGELFF. V is TRBV5-1 and J is TRBJ2-2, with TRBD1 identical over 9 bases. The J segment lost 2 bases and the V segment lost 4 bases, leaving 6 bases of the junction unmatched. Germline V CDR1 and CDR2: SGHRS, YFSETQ. The CDR3 consists of 16 residues.

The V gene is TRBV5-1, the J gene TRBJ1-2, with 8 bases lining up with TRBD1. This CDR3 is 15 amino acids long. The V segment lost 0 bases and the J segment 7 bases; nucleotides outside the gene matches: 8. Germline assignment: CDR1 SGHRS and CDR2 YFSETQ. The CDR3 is CASSLESQGASGYTF. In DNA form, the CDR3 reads TGCGCCAGCAGCTTGGAATCGCAGGGGGCGAGTGGCTACACCTTC.

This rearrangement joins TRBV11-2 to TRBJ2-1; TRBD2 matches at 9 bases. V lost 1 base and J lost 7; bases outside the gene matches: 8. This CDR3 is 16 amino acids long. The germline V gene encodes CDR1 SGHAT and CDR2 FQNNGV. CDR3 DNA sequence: TGTGCCAGCAGCTTAGCGGTGAGTAGCGGGAGAAATGAGCAGTTCTTC. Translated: CASSLAVSSGRNEQFF.

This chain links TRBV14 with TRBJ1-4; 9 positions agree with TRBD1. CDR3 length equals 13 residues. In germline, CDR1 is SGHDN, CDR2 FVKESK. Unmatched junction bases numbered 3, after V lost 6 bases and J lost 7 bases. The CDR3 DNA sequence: TGTGCCAGCAGTCGGGACAGGGTTGAAAAACTGTTTTTT. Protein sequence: CASSRDRVEKLFF.

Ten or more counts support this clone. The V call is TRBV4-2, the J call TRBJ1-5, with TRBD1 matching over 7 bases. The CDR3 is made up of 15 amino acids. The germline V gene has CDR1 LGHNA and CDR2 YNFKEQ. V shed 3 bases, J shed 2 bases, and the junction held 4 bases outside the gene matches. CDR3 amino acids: CASSHRDSRNQPQHF. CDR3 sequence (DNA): TGTGCCAGCAGCCACCGGGACAGTCGCAATCAGCCCCAGCATTTT.